This T cell receptor (beta chain) was identified during a study of cytomegalovirus exposure and HLA in healthy donors. Study outcomes and limitations: In a later analysis, fewer than 20,000 TCR beta sequences were associated with HLA alleles at 0.05 false discovery rate.

On this clone: Its antigen is undetermined.

The PCR made use of 60 Vbeta and 13 Jbeta primers. The protocol was immunoSEQ multiplex PCR, while the TCRdb copy is restricted to in-frame clones and leaves out a portion. Among approximately 150,000 clones listed, approximately 72% were seen once. CDR1 and CDR2 from the germline V gene are MGHRA and YSYEKL. With 4 bases clipped from V and 7 bases from J, the junction kept 4 bases outside the gene matches. The CDR3 is made up of 14 amino acids. This TCR came from a man aged 50-60 years in good health and CMV-seronegative. The sequenced sample was PBMCs. V and J are TRBV4-1 and TRBJ2-2; 9 bases are shared with TRBD1. The CDR3 sequence is CASSPQGAGGELFF. The CDR3 DNA reads TGCGCCAGCAGCCCACAGGGGGCCGGCGGGGAGCTGTTTTTT.